One T cell receptor (beta chain) is described in this entry. Its antigen remains unknown. The sample belongs to a study of cytomegalovirus exposure and HLA in healthy donors. Study in general: Among the 398 donors who were genotyped, 81% fell in the genetic ancestry cluster that is associated with self-reported Caucasian donors. Overall study results and limits: Later on, an analysis showed TCR association rates differing by HLA locus, with DRB1 the most and HLA-C the fewest. High sensitivity and specificity were reportedly achieved when the classifier diagnosed cytomegalovirus status.

The PCR ran on 60 Vbeta and 13 Jbeta primers. Original analysis: A later analysis tallied tens of millions of unique TCR beta chains, about 9.9 million of them shared. Assay: immunoSEQ multiplex PCR; the TCRdb copy retains only in-frame clones and omits some. V and J calls and clone size are as listed in that table; D and trimming were resolved from the DNA. This table holds 150,000 to 200,000 clones, roughly 82% found once. The CDR3 spans 13 residues. The trim removed 5 bases at V and 3 bases at J, leaving 3 bases unmatched. CDR1 KGHSH and CDR2 LQKENI come from the germline V gene. The sequencing sample was made of PBMCs. The origin of this receptor is a woman aged 50 to 60 in good health and CMV-seropositive. This rearrangement joins TRBV18 to TRBJ1-2; 7 bases match TRBD1. DNA for the CDR3: TGTGCCAGCTCAGAAGGGACAGACTATGGCTACACCTTC. Translated: CASSEGTDYGYTF.